Listed below are T cell receptor beta chains from one sample, sequenced in a study of blood T cell repertoires in COVID-19. The protocol was immunoSEQ multiplex PCR, while the TCRdb copy is restricted to in-frame clones and leaves out a portion. The table shows 200,000 to 250,000 clones, with approximately 78% occurring only once. Sequences were obtained from peripheral blood. These receptors were collected from a woman aged 80 or over with acute or convalescent COVID-19. Both conserved end residues are part of each CDR3. D genes are given only for firm matches. Clone size is given for some rows only: seen once, a few or many times, or a class if the clone is expanded.

. | TRBJ1-2 | TRBV12-3/TRBV12-4 | . | TGTGCCAGCAGGGCCGGGAGAGAGGGCGGCTACACCTTC | CASRAGREGGYTF
. | TRBJ2-2 | TRBV7-2 | . | TGTGCCAGCAGCTTAGGCTCCCGGGGGGCCGCGGGGGCCGGGGAGCTGTTTTTT | CASSLGSRGAAGAGELFF
. | TRBJ2-1 | TRBV18 | . | TGTGCCAGCTCACCACCGGGGCAGGGCCGGTATCACCACAATGAGCAGTTCTTC | CASSPPGQGRYHHNEQFF
. | TRBJ1-2 | TRBV29-1 | TRBD1 | TGCAGCGTTGCAGGGGGGCATGGCTACACCTTC | CSVAGGHGYTF
few | TRBJ1-6 | TRBV27 | TRBD1 | TGTGCCAGCAGTTTCTTACAGGGGAATTCACCCCTCCACTTT | CASSFLQGNSPLHF
. | TRBJ2-7 | TRBV3-1/TRBV3-2 | . | TGTGCCAGCAGCCAAGTCTCGGACGGGGCCTACGAGCAGTACTTC | CASSQVSDGAYEQYF
. | TRBJ2-1 | TRBV29-1 | . | TGCAGCGTTGAAATGGCAGATGGTTACAATGAGCAGTTCTTC | CSVEMADGYNEQFF
. | TRBJ1-3 | TRBV5-1 | TRBD1 | TGCGCCAGCAGCCGGGACAGTCTTTTCTCTGGAAACACCATATATTTT | CASSRDSLFSGNTIYF
. | TRBJ1-6 | TRBV6-5 | . | TGTGCCAGCAGTTCGGACAGTCAAAATTCACCCCTCCACTTT | CASSSDSQNSPLHF
. | TRBJ2-3 | TRBV20-1 | . | TGCAGTGCTAGTAGGCCAGGTCCTTCGGATACGCAGTATTTT | CSASRPGPSDTQYF
. | TRBJ2-2 | TRBV27 | . | TGTGCCAGCAGTTGGGGAGGTTGGGGGACGAGCGGGGAGCTGTTTTTT | CASSWGGWGTSGELFF
. | TRBJ1-2 | TRBV5-6 | . | TGTGCCAGCAGCTTGGGAGGACAGTACTATGGCTACACCTTC | CASSLGGQYYGYTF